This TCR beta chain is drawn from a study of T cell responses to AZD1222 COVID-19 vaccine. Study in general: Second doses were pooled across both intervals (about 4 or about 12 weeks).

V trimming: 5 bases; J trimming: 3 bases; junction bases outside the gene matches: 4. Germline V gene lookup returns CDR1 SEHNR and CDR2 FQNEAQ (reference sequence). The CDR3 has 14 amino acids. Some clones are missing from TCRdb's copy, which holds only in-frame ones; the method was immunoSEQ multiplex PCR. The table lists roughly 160,000 clones, around 92% of them singletons. The study, taken as a whole, reports: Nearly half of spike-specific TCRs reportedly target unmutated variant regions.

Of note for this clone: The antigen is not known.

This sequence was found in an adult in good health. The chain uses TRBV7-9 and TRBJ2-5; 9 positions agree with TRBD1. The source material was peripheral blood, sampled on day 0 of AZD1222 vaccination. DNA of the CDR3: TGTGCCAGCAGCCGGGACAGGGCGAAAGAGACCCAGTACTTC. This codes for CASSRDRAKETQYF.